The following is a T cell receptor beta chain sequence with its context. This sample is drawn from a study of shared clonotypes between healthy human individuals. Germline lookup yields CDR1 MDHEN and CDR2 SYDVKM. V lost 6 bases, J lost 0 bases, and 8 bases lay in between. The CDR3 contains 14 residues. The donor cohort consisted entirely of Caucasian adults residing in Nashville, Tennessee. Genomic DNA of each subset was evenly split across several immunoSEQ plates. Clones were read by immunoSEQ multiplex PCR, and TCRdb kept only the in-frame ones, dropping some. The sample carries approximately 2.4 million clones, nearly 97% recorded once.

Sequences were obtained from naive CD4+ T cells sorted from blood. As to subset: CD45RA+ positively selected. The rearrangement uses TRBV28 and TRBJ1-4, with no clear D. The receptor comes from a man aged 18 to 29 in good health. The CDR3 DNA follows: TGTGCCAGCAGGGGGAGAGCAACTAATGAAAAACTGTTTTTT. This codes for CASRGRATNEKLFF.